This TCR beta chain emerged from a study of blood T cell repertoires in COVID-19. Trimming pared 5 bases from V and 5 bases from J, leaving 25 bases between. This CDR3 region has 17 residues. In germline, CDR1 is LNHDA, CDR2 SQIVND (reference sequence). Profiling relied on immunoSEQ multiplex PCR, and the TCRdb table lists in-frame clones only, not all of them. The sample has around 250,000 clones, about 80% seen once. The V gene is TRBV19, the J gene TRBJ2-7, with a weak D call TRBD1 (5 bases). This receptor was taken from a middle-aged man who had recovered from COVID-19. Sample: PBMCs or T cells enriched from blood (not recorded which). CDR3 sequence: CASSQPLFLDKIHEQYF. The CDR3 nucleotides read TGTGCCAGTAGTCAACCCCTCTTCCTGGACAAGATCCACGAGCAGTACTTC.